The present entry profiles one TCR beta chain with its context. Its target is unknown. In TCRdb, the multiplex PCR reads were re-called with MiXCR into one record per CDR3 protein. Among roughly 23,000 distinct CDR3 sequences listed, 64% were seen once. These data originate in a study of breast tumors, draining lymph nodes, adjacent tissues. The CDR3 length is 16 residues. Trimming pared 3 bases from V and 5 bases from J, leaving 21 bases between. Germline-derived CDR1 and CDR2 are SGHDT and YYEEEE. Overall study findings and caveats: Findings are consistent with lymph node origin and intratumoral expansion of most tumor T cells. Tumor repertoires ranked between lymph nodes and nontumor tissue in diversity, with V and J gene preferences. Luminal-like breast cancer showed significantly greater tumor-nontumor repertoire similarity than basal-like breast cancer did. That most tumor T cells come from lymph nodes remained unproven.

The receptor was derived from a female donor with breast cancer. Some clones in this sample may be carry-over from other donors' samples. V usage is TRBV5-6 and J usage is TRBJ2-7, with a weak D call TRBD1 (8 bases). Sequenced sample: tumor-adjacent breast tissue. The CDR3 coding sequence is TGTGCCAGCAGCTACGGGACAGGTGGGGGGGACGACGAGCAGTACTTC. It specifies CASSYGTGGGDDEQYF.